The 3 T cell receptor beta chains below come from one sample, sequenced in a study of OX40 agonist ivuxolimab in advanced cancers. The protocol was immunoSEQ multiplex PCR, while the TCRdb copy is restricted to in-frame clones and leaves out a portion. The data contain tens of thousands of clones, 75% to 90% of them singletons. The material was CD4+ or CD8+ T cells sorted from blood, obtained in a trial of the OX40 agonist ivuxolimab. The origin of the receptors is an adult with an advanced solid tumor such as melanoma, head and neck, liver or kidney cancer.

The genes are TRBV18 and TRBJ2-7, with TRBD2 identical over 15 bases. Germline V gene data show CDR1 as KGHSH and CDR2 as LQKENI. After removal of 3 bases from V and 4 bases from J, the junction contained 16 bases not matched to a gene. CDR3 size: 20 residues. This CDR3 is CASSPMTGPGTSGRQYEQYF. CDR3 DNA sequence: TGTGCCAGCTCACCGATGACAGGACCCGGGACTAGCGGGAGGCAGTACGAGCAGTACTTC.

The genes are TRBV9 and TRBJ2-7, with D perhaps matching TRBD2 (5 bases). The germline V gene has CDR1 SGDLS and CDR2 YYNGEE. Trimming removed 3 bases from V and 0 bases from J, with 10 bases in between. This CDR3 contains 14 residues. CDR3 nucleotide sequence: TGTGCCAGCAGCGAATCGGGAAGCTCCTACGAGCAGTACTTC. Its translation is CASSESGSSYEQYF. Variable domain in full (rest from reference TRBV9 and TRBJ2-7): DSGVTQTPKHLITATGQRVTLRCSPRSGDLSVYWYQQSLDQGLQFLIQYYNGEERAKGNILERFSAQQFPDLHSELNLSSLELGDSALYFCASSESGSSYEQYFGPGTRLTVT.

The count of this clone is one. The V gene is TRBV5-1, the J gene TRBJ2-7; perhaps D is TRBD1 or TRBD2 (5 bases each). V shed 3 bases and J shed 2 bases, with 21 bases lying between them. The CDR3 consists of 17 residues. Germline V CDR1 and CDR2: SGHRS, YFSETQ. In nucleotides, the CDR3 is TGCGCCAGCAGCTCGCTTGGGACCGGGACGGTCACCTACGAGCAGTACTTC. It specifies CASSSLGTGTVTYEQYF. Complete variable domain (other parts from reference TRBV5-1 and TRBJ2-7): KAGVTQTPRYLIKTRGQQVTLSCSPISGHRSVSWYQQTPGQGLQFLFEYFSETQRNKGNFPGRFSGRQFSNSRSEMNVSTLELGDSALYLCASSSLGTGTVTYEQYFGPGTRLTVT.